These 2 T cell receptor beta chains were sequenced from one sample in a study of blood T cells in healthy people across ages. Next came a second PCR, run for roughly 6 to 11 cycles, which used a sample-barcoded 5' primer along with a J-beta primer mix. TCRdb fed the 5' RACE reads into MiXCR, producing one record per CDR3 protein. The table records roughly 2 million distinct CDR3 sequences, around half of them present only once. The sequencing input was blood. The receptors here all came from a woman between 35 and 50 years old in good health.

This chain uses TRBV27 with TRBJ1-2, with 7 bases aligning to TRBD1. J lost 8 bases, V lost 1 base, and 16 bases had no gene match. The CDR3 consists of 17 residues. Germline CDR1 MNHEY, CDR2 SMNVEV (reference sequence). CDR3 in amino acids: CASSLYPPRQGPVGYTF. CDR3 DNA sequence: TGTGCCAGCAGTTTATATCCCCCCCGACAGGGCCCGGTCGGCTACACCTTC.

This rearrangement joins TRBV7-2 to TRBJ2-5; TRBD2 agrees at 7 bases. J was trimmed by 4 bases and V by 5 bases; bases with no gene match: 13. In germline, CDR1 is SGHTA, CDR2 FQGNSA. The CDR3 has 16 amino acids. The CDR3 region has the DNA TGTGCCAGCAGCCCTGCGGGGGTAGCAGGGTTAGAGACCCAGTACTTC. Translated: CASSPAGVAGLETQYF. Combining the CDR3 with reference TRBV7-2 and TRBJ2-5 gives the whole variable domain GAGVSQSPSNKVTEKGKDVELRCDPISGHTALYWYRQSLGQGLEFLIYFQGNSAPDKSGLPSDRFSAERTGGSVSTLTIQRTQQEDSAVYLCASSPAGVAGLETQYFGPGTRLLVL.